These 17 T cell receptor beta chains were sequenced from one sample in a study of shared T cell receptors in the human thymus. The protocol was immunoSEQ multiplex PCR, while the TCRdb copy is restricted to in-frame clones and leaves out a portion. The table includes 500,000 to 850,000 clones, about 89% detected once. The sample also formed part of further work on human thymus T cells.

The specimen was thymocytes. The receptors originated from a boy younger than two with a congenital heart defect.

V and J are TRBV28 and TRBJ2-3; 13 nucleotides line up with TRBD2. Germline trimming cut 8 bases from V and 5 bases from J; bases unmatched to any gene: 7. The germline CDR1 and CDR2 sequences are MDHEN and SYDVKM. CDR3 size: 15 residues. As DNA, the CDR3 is TGTGCCAGCGTACTAGCGGGGGGGCCGGTAGATACGCAGTATTTT. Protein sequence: CASVLAGGPVDTQYF.

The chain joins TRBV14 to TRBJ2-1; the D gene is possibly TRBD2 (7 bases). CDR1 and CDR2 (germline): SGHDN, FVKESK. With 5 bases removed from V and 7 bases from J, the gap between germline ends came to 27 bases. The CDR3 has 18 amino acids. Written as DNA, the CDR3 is TGTGCCAGCAGCGCCCCCCGCCGGGGAGGGGGAATGGCGAATGAGCAGTTCTTC. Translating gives CASSAPRRGGGMANEQFF.

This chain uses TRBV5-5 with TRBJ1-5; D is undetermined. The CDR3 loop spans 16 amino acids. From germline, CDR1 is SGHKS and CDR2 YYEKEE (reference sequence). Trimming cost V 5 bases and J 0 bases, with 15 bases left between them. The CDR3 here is CASSPGREYSNQPQHF. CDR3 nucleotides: TGTGCCAGCAGTCCTGGACGGGAATATAGCAATCAGCCCCAGCATTTT.

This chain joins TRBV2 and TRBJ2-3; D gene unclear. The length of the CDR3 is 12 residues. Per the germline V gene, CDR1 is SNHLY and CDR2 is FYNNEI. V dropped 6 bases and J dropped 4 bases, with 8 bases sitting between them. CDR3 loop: CASRGTPDTQYF. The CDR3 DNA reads TGTGCCAGCAGGGGCACCCCAGATACGCAGTATTTT.

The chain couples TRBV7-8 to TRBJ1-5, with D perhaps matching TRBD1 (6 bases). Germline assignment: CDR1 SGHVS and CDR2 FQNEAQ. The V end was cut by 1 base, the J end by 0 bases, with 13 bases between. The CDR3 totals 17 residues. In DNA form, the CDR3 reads TGTGCCAGCAGCTTAGGCGAGCAGGGGAATAGCAATCAGCCCCAGCATTTT. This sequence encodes CASSLGEQGNSNQPQHF.

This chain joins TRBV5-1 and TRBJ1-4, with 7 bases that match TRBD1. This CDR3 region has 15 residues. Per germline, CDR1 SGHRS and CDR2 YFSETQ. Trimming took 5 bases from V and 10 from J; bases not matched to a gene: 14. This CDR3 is CASRSDRAMSGKLFF. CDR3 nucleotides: TGCGCCAGCAGATCCGACAGGGCGATGAGTGGAAAACTGTTTTTT.

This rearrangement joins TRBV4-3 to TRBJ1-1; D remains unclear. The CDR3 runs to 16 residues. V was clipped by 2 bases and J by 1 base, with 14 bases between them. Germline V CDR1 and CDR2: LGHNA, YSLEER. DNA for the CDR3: TGCGCCAGCAGCCAATTCGAAGGGCGGGCGAACACTGAAGCTTTCTTT. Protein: CASSQFEGRANTEAFF.

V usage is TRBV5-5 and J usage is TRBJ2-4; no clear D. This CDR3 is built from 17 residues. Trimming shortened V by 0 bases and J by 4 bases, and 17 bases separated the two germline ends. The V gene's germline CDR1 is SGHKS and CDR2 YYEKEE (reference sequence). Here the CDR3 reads CASSLADYSAGKNIQYF. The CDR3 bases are TGTGCCAGCAGCTTGGCGGATTACTCCGCCGGGAAAAACATTCAGTACTTC.

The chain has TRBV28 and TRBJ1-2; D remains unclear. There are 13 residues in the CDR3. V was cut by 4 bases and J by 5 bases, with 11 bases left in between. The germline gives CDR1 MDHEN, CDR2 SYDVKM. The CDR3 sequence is CASSCPRRYGYTF. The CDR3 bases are TGTGCCAGCAGTTGTCCTCGGAGGTATGGCTACACCTTC.

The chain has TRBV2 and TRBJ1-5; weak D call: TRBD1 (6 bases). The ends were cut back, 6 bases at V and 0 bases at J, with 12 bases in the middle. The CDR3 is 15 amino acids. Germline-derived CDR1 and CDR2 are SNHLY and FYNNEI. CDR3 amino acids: CASRDSRISNQPQHF. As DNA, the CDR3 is TGTGCCAGCAGGGACAGTCGGATTAGCAATCAGCCCCAGCATTTT.

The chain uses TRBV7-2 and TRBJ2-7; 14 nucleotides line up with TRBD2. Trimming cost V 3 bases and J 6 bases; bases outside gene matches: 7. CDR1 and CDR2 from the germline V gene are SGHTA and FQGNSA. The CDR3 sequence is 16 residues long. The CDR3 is CASSLTSGRALVEQYF. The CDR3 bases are TGTGCCAGCAGCTTGACTAGCGGGAGGGCGCTGGTCGAGCAGTACTTC.

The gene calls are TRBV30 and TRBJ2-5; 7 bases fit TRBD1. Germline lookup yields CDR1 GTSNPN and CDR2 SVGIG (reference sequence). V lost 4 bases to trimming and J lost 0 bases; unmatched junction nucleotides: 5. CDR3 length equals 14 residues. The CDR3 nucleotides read TGTGCCTGGACACACAGGGGCGACCAAGAGACCCAGTACTTC. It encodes CAWTHRGDQETQYF.

The CDR3 nucleotides read TGTGCCAGCAGTGCGACCGGGACAGGGAGCCCTCAAGGGTACGAGCAGTACTTC. Protein product: CASSATGTGSPQGYEQYF. The rearrangement links TRBV7-8 to TRBJ2-7; 9 bases are a match to TRBD1. Unmatched junction bases numbered 19, after V lost 6 bases and J lost 4 bases. The germline CDR1 and CDR2 sequences are SGHVS and FQNEAQ. This CDR3 comprises 18 residues.

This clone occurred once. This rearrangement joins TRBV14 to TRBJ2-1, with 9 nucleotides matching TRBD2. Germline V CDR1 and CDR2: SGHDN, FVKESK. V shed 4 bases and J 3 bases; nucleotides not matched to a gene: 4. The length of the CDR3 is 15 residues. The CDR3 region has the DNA TGTGCCAGCAGCCTAGCGGGGGAGAGCTACAATGAGCAGTTCTTC. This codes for CASSLAGESYNEQFF. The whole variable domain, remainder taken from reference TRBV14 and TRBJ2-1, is EAGVTQFPSHSVIEKGQTVTLRCDPISGHDNLYWYRRVMGKEIKFLLHFVKESKQDESGMPNNRFLAERTGGTYSTLKVQPAELEDSGVYFCASSLAGESYNEQFFGPGTRLTVL.

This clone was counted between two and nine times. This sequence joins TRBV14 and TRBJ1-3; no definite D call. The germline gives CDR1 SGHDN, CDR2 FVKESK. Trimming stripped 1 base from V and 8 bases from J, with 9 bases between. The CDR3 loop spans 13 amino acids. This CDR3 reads CASSQVRLDTIYF. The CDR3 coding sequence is TGTGCCAGCAGCCAAGTACGTTTAGACACCATATATTTT.

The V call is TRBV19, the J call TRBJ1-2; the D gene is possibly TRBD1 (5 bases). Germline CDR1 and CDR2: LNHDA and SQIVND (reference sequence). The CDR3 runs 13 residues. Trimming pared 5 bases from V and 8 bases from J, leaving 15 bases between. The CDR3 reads CASSPTRAWGYTF. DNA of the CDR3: TGTGCCAGTAGTCCCACCAGGGCGTGGGGCTACACCTTC.

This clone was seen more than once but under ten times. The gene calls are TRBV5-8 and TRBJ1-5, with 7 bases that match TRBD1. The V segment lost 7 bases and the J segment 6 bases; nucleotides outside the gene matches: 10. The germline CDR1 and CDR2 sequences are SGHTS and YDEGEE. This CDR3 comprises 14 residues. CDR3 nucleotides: TGTGCCAGCGTCGGGACAGATCCAACTCAGCCCCAGCATTTT. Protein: CASVGTDPTQPQHF.